This T cell receptor beta chain comes out of a study of T cells of healthy individuals. The V gene end was trimmed by 2 bases and the J gene end by 2 bases; junction bases not matched to a gene: 10. Germline-derived CDR1 and CDR2 are DFQATT and SNEGSKA (reference sequence). The CDR3 is made up of 16 amino acids. TCRdb re-derived calls from the 5' RACE reads in MiXCR, one entry per CDR3 protein. The sample shows nearly 100,000 distinct CDR3 sequences, about 16% of them seen only once. This clonotype appeared a single time. V and J are TRBV20-1 and TRBJ1-2; 8 positions match TRBD1. The clonotype comes from a human donor in good health. DNA of the CDR3: TGCAGTGCTAGACCCCGGGCAGGGGGCATCAACTATGGCTACACCTTC. This sequence encodes CSARPRAGGINYGYTF.